Reported below is one T cell receptor (beta chain). This sample was taken from a study of shared clonotypes between healthy human individuals. The V end lost 5 bases, the J end lost 0 bases, and 10 bases lay between the germline ends. This CDR3 region has 15 residues. Germline V lookup: CDR1 WNHNN, CDR2 SYGVQD (reference sequence). Original processing methods: Filtering differed since immunoSEQ provided only junctions, with no quality scores. This table comes from immunoSEQ multiplex PCR, and its TCRdb copy is limited to in-frame clones, with some not included. The DNA was the basis for D and trimming; V, J and clone size are from that table. The sample shows approximately 1,000,000 clones, roughly 80% of them seen only once.

V gene TRBV10-1 combines with J gene TRBJ2-2; D tentatively reads TRBD1 or TRBD2 (5 bases each). The TCR was taken from a man between 18 and 35 years old in good health. Some clones in this sample may be carry-over from other donors' samples. Sequencing input: memory CD4+ T cells from PBMCs. Documented subset: CD45RA-negative fraction. CDR3 in amino acids: CASSPGTANTGELFF. For the CDR3, the DNA is TGCGCCAGCAGTCCCGGGACGGCGAACACCGGGGAGCTGTTTTTT.